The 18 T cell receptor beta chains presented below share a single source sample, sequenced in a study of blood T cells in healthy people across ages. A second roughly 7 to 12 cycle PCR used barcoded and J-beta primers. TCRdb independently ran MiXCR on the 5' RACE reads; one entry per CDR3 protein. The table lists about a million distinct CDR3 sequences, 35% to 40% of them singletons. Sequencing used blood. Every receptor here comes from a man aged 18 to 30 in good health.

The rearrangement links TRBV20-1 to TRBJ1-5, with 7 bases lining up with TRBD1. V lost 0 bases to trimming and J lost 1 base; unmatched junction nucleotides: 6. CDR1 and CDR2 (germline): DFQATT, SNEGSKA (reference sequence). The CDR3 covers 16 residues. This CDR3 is CSARDARGLSNQPQHF. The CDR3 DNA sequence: TGCAGTGCTAGAGATGCAAGGGGGCTCAGCAATCAGCCCCAGCATTTT.

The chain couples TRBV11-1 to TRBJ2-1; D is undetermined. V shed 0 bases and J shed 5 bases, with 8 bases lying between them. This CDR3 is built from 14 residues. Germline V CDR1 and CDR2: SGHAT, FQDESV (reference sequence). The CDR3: CASSLALQNNEQFF. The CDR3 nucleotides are TGTGCCAGCAGCTTAGCGCTCCAAAACAATGAGCAGTTCTTC.

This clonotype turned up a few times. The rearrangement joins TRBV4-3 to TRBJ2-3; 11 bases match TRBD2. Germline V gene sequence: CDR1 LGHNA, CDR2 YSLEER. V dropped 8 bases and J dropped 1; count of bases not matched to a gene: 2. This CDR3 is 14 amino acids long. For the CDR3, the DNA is TGCGCCAGCCCGGGACTAGCGGGCACAGATACGCAGTATTTT. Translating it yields CASPGLAGTDTQYF.

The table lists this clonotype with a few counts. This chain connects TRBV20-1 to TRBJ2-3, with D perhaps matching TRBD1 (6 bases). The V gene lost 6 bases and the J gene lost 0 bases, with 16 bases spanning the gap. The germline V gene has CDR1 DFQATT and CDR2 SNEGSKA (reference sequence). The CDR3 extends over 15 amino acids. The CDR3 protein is CSAIPDRTSTDTQYF. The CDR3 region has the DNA TGCAGTGCCATACCGGACAGAACTAGCACAGATACGCAGTATTTT.

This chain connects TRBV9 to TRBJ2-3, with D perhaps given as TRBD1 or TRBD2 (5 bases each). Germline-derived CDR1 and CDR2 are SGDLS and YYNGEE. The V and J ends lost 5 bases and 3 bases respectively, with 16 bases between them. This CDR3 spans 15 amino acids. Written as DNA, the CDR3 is TGTGCCAGCAGTTATGACGGGGCCGGAACAGATACGCAGTATTTT. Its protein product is CASSYDGAGTDTQYF.

The CDR3 bases are TGTGCCAGCAGCGTAGCCTTGGGGGCCTCTGAAGCTTTCTTT. This codes for CASSVALGASEAFF. This chain joins TRBV9 and TRBJ1-1, with D tentatively TRBD1 (6 bases). CDR1 SGDLS and CDR2 YYNGEE come from the germline V gene. V was clipped by 0 bases and J by 6 bases, with 12 bases between them. The CDR3 is 14 residues long.

CDR3: CASSNLGETGELFF. CDR3 DNA: TGTGCCAGCAGCAACTTAGGGGAGACCGGGGAGCTGTTTTTT. The V call is TRBV3-1, the J call TRBJ2-2; possibly TRBD1 or TRBD2 for D (5 bases each). This CDR3 is built from 14 residues. CDR1 LGHDT and CDR2 YNNKEL come from the germline V gene (reference sequence). Deletions cut 5 bases from V and 5 bases from J, with 12 bases between. Full variable domain (missing parts from reference TRBV3-1 and TRBJ2-2): DTAVSQTPKYLVTQMGNDKSIKCEQNLGHDTMYWYKQDSKKFLKIMFSYNNKELIINETVPNRFSPKSPDKAHLNLHINSLELGDSAVYFCASSNLGETGELFFGEGSRLTVL.

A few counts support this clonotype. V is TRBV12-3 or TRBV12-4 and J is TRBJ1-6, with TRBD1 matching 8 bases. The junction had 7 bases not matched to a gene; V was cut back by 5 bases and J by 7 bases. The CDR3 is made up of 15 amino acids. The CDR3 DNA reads TGTGCCAGCAGTCCCAGGACAGGGCTAAATTCACCCCTCCACTTT. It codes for CASSPRTGLNSPLHF.

This CDR3 reads CASSLVQGADRNYGYTF. DNA for the CDR3: TGCGCCAGCAGCTTGGTTCAGGGGGCCGATAGGAACTATGGCTACACCTTC. The V and J genes are TRBV5-1 and TRBJ1-2, with 8 positions matching TRBD1. V dropped 0 bases and J dropped 2; count of bases not matched to a gene: 9. The CDR3 totals 17 residues. Germline CDR1 and CDR2: SGHRS and YFSETQ.

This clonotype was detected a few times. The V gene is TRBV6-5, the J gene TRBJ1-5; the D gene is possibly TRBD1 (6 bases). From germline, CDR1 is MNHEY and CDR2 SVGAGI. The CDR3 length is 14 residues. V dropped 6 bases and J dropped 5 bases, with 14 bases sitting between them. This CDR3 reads CASSPSRGYQPQHF. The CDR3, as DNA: TGTGCCAGCAGCCCCAGCAGGGGATATCAGCCCCAGCATTTT.

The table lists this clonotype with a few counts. The CDR3 is CASSLGRLYNEQYF. The CDR3 DNA reads TGCGCCAGCAGCTTGGGTAGACTCTACAATGAGCAGTACTTC. The chain joins TRBV5-1 to TRBJ2-5; D gene uncertain. CDR3 length: 14 residues. Trimming removed 0 bases from V and 11 bases from J, with 17 bases in between. Looked up from germline, CDR1 is SGHRS and CDR2 is YFSETQ.

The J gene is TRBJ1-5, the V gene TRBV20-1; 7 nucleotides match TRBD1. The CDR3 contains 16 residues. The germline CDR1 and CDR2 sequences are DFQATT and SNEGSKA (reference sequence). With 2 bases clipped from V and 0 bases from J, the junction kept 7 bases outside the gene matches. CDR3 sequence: CSARTGVLYSNQPQHF. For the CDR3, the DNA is TGCAGTGCTAGAACAGGGGTACTTTATAGCAATCAGCCCCAGCATTTT.

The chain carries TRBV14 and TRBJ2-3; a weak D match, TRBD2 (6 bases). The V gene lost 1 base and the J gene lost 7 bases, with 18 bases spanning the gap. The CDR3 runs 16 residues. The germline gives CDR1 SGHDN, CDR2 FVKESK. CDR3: CASSQGTTTQRNTQYF. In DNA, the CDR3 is TGTGCCAGCAGCCAAGGGACTACCACGCAAAGGAATACGCAGTATTTT.

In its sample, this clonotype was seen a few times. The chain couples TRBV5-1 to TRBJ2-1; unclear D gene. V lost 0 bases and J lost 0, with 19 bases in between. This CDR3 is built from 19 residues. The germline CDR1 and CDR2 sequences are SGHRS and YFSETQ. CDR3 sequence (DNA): TGCGCCAGCAGCTTGGAGTCTATGCCGGCGACGAGCTCCTACAATGAGCAGTTCTTC. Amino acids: CASSLESMPATSSYNEQFF.

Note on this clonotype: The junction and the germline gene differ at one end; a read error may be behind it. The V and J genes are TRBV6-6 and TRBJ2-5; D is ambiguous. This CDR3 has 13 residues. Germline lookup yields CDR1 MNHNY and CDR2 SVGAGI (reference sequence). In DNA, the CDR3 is TGTGCCAGCAGTGACTCAGCCAAAGAGACCCAGTACTTC. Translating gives CASSDSAKETQYF.

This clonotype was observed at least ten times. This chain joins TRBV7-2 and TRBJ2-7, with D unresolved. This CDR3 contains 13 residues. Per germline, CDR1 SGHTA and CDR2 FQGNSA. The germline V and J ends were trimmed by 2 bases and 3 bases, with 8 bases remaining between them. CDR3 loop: CASSLPQNYEQYF. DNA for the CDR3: TGTGCCAGCAGCTTACCCCAAAACTACGAGCAGTACTTC.

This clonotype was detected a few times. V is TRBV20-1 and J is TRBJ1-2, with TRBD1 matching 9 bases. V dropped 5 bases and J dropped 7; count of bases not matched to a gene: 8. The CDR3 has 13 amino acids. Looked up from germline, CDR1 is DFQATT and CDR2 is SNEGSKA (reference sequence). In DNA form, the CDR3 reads TGCAGTGCTCCAACAGGGGGCGCTTCTGGCTACACCTTC. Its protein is CSAPTGGASGYTF.

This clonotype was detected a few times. The CDR3 spells CAEGGTKADTQYF. The CDR3 region has the DNA TGCGCCGAAGGAGGGACGAAGGCAGATACGCAGTATTTT. The rearrangement uses TRBV4-3 and TRBJ2-3; D is perhaps TRBD2 (6 bases). From germline, CDR1 is LGHNA and CDR2 YSLEER. Trimming removed 11 bases at V and 4 bases at J, with 16 bases between. The CDR3 extends over 13 amino acids.